Described below is a single TCR beta chain sequence and its context. This CDR3 contains 15 residues. Between the trimmed V and J ends, which lost 5 bases and 5 bases, there was a span of 18 bases. Germline V CDR1 and CDR2: SGHVS, FQNEAQ. This sample is part of a study of T cell responses to AZD1222 COVID-19 vaccine. Using immunoSEQ multiplex PCR, the repertoire was profiled, and TCRdb retains in-frame clones only, with some absent. The sample includes around 80,000 clones, roughly nine tenths seen only once; the top ten take 1.3%. This specimen consisted of peripheral blood, obtained 28 days after the second AZD1222 dose. This receptor was taken from an adult who received the AZD1222 COVID-19 vaccine. This chain joins TRBV7-8 and TRBJ2-5; a possible D gene is TRBD1 (5 bases). CDR3 DNA: TGTGCCAGCAGCCGTCAGACAGTGAGTTCGGAGACCCAGTACTTC. Encoded protein: CASSRQTVSSETQYF.